The rows below give T cell receptor beta chains drawn from one sample of a study of CD8 T cells in ankylosing spondylitis. TCRdb fed the 5' RACE reads into MiXCR, producing one record per CDR3 protein. This repertoire shows about 330,000 distinct CDR3 sequences, 8% found once; its top ten account for about 14%. The sample consisted of blood, either unsorted or a sorted T cell fraction (not recorded which). All receptors come from a male donor with ankylosing spondylitis. Both conserved end residues are part of each CDR3. The order of the fields is D gene, clone size, J gene, V gene, CDR3 DNA, CDR3 protein. D genes are given only for firm matches. Part of the rows lack a size; the others show once, few, many or a class for expanded clones.

d_gene: NA; abundance: few; j_gene: TRBJ1-6; v_gene: TRBV7-9; CDR3nt: TGTGCCAGCAGCCCTGGGTCGGGCGGAGATAATTCACCCCTCCACTTT; CDR3aa: CASSPGSGGDNSPLHF
d_gene: TRBD2; abundance: NA; j_gene: TRBJ2-1; v_gene: TRBV29-1; CDR3nt: TGCAGCGTTGAAGACCCGAGTGAGGGAGGGGAGTTCTTC; CDR3aa: CSVEDPSEGGEFF
d_gene: NA; abundance: NA; j_gene: TRBJ1-1; v_gene: TRBV18; CDR3nt: TGTGCCAGCTCACCCGGCGGGAGGGAAGCTTTCTTT; CDR3aa: CASSPGGREAFF
d_gene: TRBD2; abundance: few; j_gene: TRBJ2-5; v_gene: TRBV5-1; CDR3nt: TGCGCCAGCAGCTACGACACTAGCGCCCAAGAGACCCAGTACTTC; CDR3aa: CASSYDTSAQETQYF
d_gene: TRBD2; abundance: many; j_gene: TRBJ2-3; v_gene: TRBV29-1; CDR3nt: TGCAGCGTCTCCGGGACTAGCGCTACAGATACGCAGTATTTT; CDR3aa: CSVSGTSATDTQYF
d_gene: TRBD2; abundance: NA; j_gene: TRBJ2-1; v_gene: TRBV6-1; CDR3nt: TGTGCCAGCAGCACGACTAGCGGGAGGCCCTTACCCTCCTACAATGAGCAGTTCTTC; CDR3aa: CASSTTSGRPLPSYNEQFF
d_gene: NA; abundance: many; j_gene: TRBJ1-5; v_gene: TRBV5-1; CDR3nt: TGCGCCAGCAGCCCCGCCGGGGCAGGACAGCCCCAGCATTTT; CDR3aa: CASSPAGAGQPQHF
d_gene: NA; abundance: NA; j_gene: TRBJ1-2; v_gene: TRBV12-3/TRBV12-4; CDR3nt: TGTGCCAGCAGTTTCTCCCGGGGTCTCGGCTATGGCTACACCTTC; CDR3aa: CASSFSRGLGYGYTF
d_gene: TRBD2; abundance: few; j_gene: TRBJ2-7; v_gene: TRBV29-1; CDR3nt: TGCAGCGTTGAAGGTACTAGCGGGAGTCCCTACGAGCAGTACTTC; CDR3aa: CSVEGTSGSPYEQYF
d_gene: NA; abundance: NA; j_gene: TRBJ1-1; v_gene: TRBV9; CDR3nt: TGTGCCAGCAGCCCACCCTCTAGCACTGAAGCTTTCTTT; CDR3aa: CASSPPSSTEAFF
d_gene: NA; abundance: few; j_gene: TRBJ1-5; v_gene: TRBV5-1; CDR3nt: TGCGCCAGCAGCTTCGGGCCAGTTAGCAATCAGCCCCAGCATTTT; CDR3aa: CASSFGPVSNQPQHF
d_gene: NA; abundance: few; j_gene: TRBJ2-7; v_gene: TRBV9; CDR3nt: TGTGCCAGCAGCGTAGGACTAGACAGCTCCTACGAGCAGTACTTC; CDR3aa: CASSVGLDSSYEQYF
d_gene: NA; abundance: NA; j_gene: TRBJ1-2; v_gene: TRBV5-1; CDR3nt: TGCGCCAGCAGTATCGAGGGGAACTATGGCTACACCTTC; CDR3aa: CASSIEGNYGYTF
d_gene: NA; abundance: many; j_gene: TRBJ2-7; v_gene: TRBV12-3/TRBV12-4; CDR3nt: TGTGCCAGCAGTTTTGGTAGCCCGAGCTCCTACGAGCAGTACTTC; CDR3aa: CASSFGSPSSYEQYF
d_gene: TRBD1; abundance: few; j_gene: TRBJ1-1; v_gene: TRBV5-1; CDR3nt: TGCGCCAGCAGCAGATCCGGGACAGGGAACACTGAAGCTTTCTTT; CDR3aa: CASSRSGTGNTEAFF
d_gene: NA; abundance: many; j_gene: TRBJ2-3; v_gene: TRBV27; CDR3nt: TGTGCCAGCATCATCCCATCGCCGGCAGATACGCAGTATTTT; CDR3aa: CASIIPSPADTQYF
d_gene: TRBD2; abundance: few; j_gene: TRBJ2-2; v_gene: TRBV11-3; CDR3nt: TGTGCCAGCAGCCGACTAGCGGGAGCGGGTACCGGGGAGCTGTTTTTT; CDR3aa: CASSRLAGAGTGELFF
d_gene: TRBD2; abundance: many; j_gene: TRBJ2-2; v_gene: TRBV5-5; CDR3nt: TGTGCCAGCAGCATTCGGGCGGGAGGGTACGGGGAGCTGTTTTTT; CDR3aa: CASSIRAGGYGELFF
d_gene: TRBD1; abundance: NA; j_gene: TRBJ1-6; v_gene: TRBV6-1; CDR3nt: TGTGCCAGCAGTGGGGGGACAGGTGGGGCTCTTGGGAGACCCCTCCACTTT; CDR3aa: CASSGGTGGALGRPLHF
d_gene: NA; abundance: many; j_gene: TRBJ2-7; v_gene: TRBV5-6; CDR3nt: TGTGCCAGCAGGAGAGTGACGGACAGCTCCTACGAGCAGTACTTC; CDR3aa: CASRRVTDSSYEQYF
d_gene: NA; abundance: many; j_gene: TRBJ1-4; v_gene: TRBV7-2; CDR3nt: TGTGCCAGCAGCCCCGTACGGAGTAATGAAAAACTGTTTTTT; CDR3aa: CASSPVRSNEKLFF
d_gene: NA; abundance: many; j_gene: TRBJ2-1; v_gene: TRBV11-2; CDR3nt: TGTGCCAGCAGCCGGGAAGGGGGGCTCGGGTACAATGAGCAGTTCTTC; CDR3aa: CASSREGGLGYNEQFF
d_gene: TRBD1; abundance: few; j_gene: TRBJ2-7; v_gene: TRBV27; CDR3nt: TGTGCCAGCAGTATACAGGGGCCGCGGGACGAGCAGTACTTC; CDR3aa: CASSIQGPRDEQYF
d_gene: TRBD1; abundance: NA; j_gene: TRBJ1-2; v_gene: TRBV12-3/TRBV12-4; CDR3nt: TGTGCCAGCAGTTTAGCGGGGACAGGGGGATATGGCTACACCTTC; CDR3aa: CASSLAGTGGYGYTF
d_gene: NA; abundance: few; j_gene: TRBJ2-4; v_gene: TRBV4-3; CDR3nt: TGCGCCAGCAGCCAAGGTTTTAGCGCGACGGCCAAAAACATTCAGTACTTC; CDR3aa: CASSQGFSATAKNIQYF
d_gene: TRBD2; abundance: NA; j_gene: TRBJ2-7; v_gene: TRBV11-1; CDR3nt: TGTGCCAGCAGCTTAGGCGCTAGCGGAATCTACGAGCAGTACTTC; CDR3aa: CASSLGASGIYEQYF
d_gene: NA; abundance: many; j_gene: TRBJ2-7; v_gene: TRBV12-3/TRBV12-4; CDR3nt: TGTGCCAGCAGCCCTACCGGGGTGGCGCACGAGCAGTACTTC; CDR3aa: CASSPTGVAHEQYF
d_gene: NA; abundance: NA; j_gene: TRBJ1-1; v_gene: TRBV12-3/TRBV12-4; CDR3nt: TGTGCCAGCAGCGCACCCGGGAGCACTGAAGCTTTCTTT; CDR3aa: CASSAPGSTEAFF
d_gene: TRBD2; abundance: many; j_gene: TRBJ2-7; v_gene: TRBV5-1; CDR3nt: TGCGCCAGCAGCCCTTCGGGACTAGCGGCAACTCCAGGTTTC; CDR3aa: CASSPSGLAATPGF
d_gene: TRBD2; abundance: few; j_gene: TRBJ2-3; v_gene: TRBV24-1; CDR3nt: TGTGCCACCAGTGACCCTACTAGCGCGAGCACAGATACGCAGTATTTT; CDR3aa: CATSDPTSASTDTQYF
d_gene: TRBD2; abundance: NA; j_gene: TRBJ2-3; v_gene: TRBV20-1; CDR3nt: TGCAGTGCATGGCCCCCACTAGCGGGAGCAGGAGATACGCAGTATTTT; CDR3aa: CSAWPPLAGAGDTQYF
d_gene: NA; abundance: many; j_gene: TRBJ1-4; v_gene: TRBV25-1; CDR3nt: TGTGCCAGCAGTGAATTCAGGATTGCAACTAATGAAAAACTGTTTTTT; CDR3aa: CASSEFRIATNEKLFF
d_gene: TRBD1; abundance: many; j_gene: TRBJ1-1; v_gene: TRBV6-5; CDR3nt: TGTGCCAGCAGTTATATCGGACAGGGGACTGAAGCTTTCTTT; CDR3aa: CASSYIGQGTEAFF
d_gene: TRBD1; abundance: many; j_gene: TRBJ1-1; v_gene: TRBV29-1; CDR3nt: TGCAGCGCCCGGACAGGGTGGGGTACTGAAGCTTTCTTT; CDR3aa: CSARTGWGTEAFF
d_gene: TRBD2; abundance: few; j_gene: TRBJ2-5; v_gene: TRBV12-3/TRBV12-4; CDR3nt: TGTGCCAGCAGCCCAAATGGGGGGGGAGAGACCCAGTACTTC; CDR3aa: CASSPNGGGETQYF
d_gene: NA; abundance: few; j_gene: TRBJ2-1; v_gene: TRBV27; CDR3nt: TGTGCCAGCAGATTAGGACTCCTCTACAATGAGCAGTTCTTC; CDR3aa: CASRLGLLYNEQFF
d_gene: NA; abundance: NA; j_gene: TRBJ2-7; v_gene: TRBV7-2; CDR3nt: TGTGCCAGCAGCTTTTTCACCGCCTACGAGCAGTACTTC; CDR3aa: CASSFFTAYEQYF
d_gene: TRBD2; abundance: few; j_gene: TRBJ2-5; v_gene: TRBV5-1; CDR3nt: TGCGCCAGCAGCTTGTGGACTAGCGGGAGAATGGAGACCCAGTACTTC; CDR3aa: CASSLWTSGRMETQYF
d_gene: TRBD2; abundance: NA; j_gene: TRBJ2-2; v_gene: TRBV5-4; CDR3nt: TGTGCCAGCAGCCCCAAGGGAGGGGCGGACGGGGAGCTGTTTTTT; CDR3aa: CASSPKGGADGELFF
d_gene: NA; abundance: NA; j_gene: TRBJ2-7; v_gene: TRBV27; CDR3nt: TGTGCCAGCAGTTTTGAGGGATACGAGCAGTACTTC; CDR3aa: CASSFEGYEQYF
d_gene: NA; abundance: few; j_gene: TRBJ1-2; v_gene: TRBV20-1; CDR3nt: TGCAGTGCTAGAGATACATCGTGGGGTGGCTACACCTTC; CDR3aa: CSARDTSWGGYTF
d_gene: NA; abundance: NA; j_gene: TRBJ2-7; v_gene: TRBV27; CDR3nt: TGTGCCAGCAGTCTCATAAAAGACTACGAGCAGTACTTC; CDR3aa: CASSLIKDYEQYF
d_gene: NA; abundance: few; j_gene: TRBJ2-2; v_gene: TRBV27; CDR3nt: TGTGCCAGCAGGCATAGAACTTCGGTTAACACCGGGGAGCTGTTTTTT; CDR3aa: CASRHRTSVNTGELFF
d_gene: NA; abundance: few; j_gene: TRBJ2-3; v_gene: TRBV12-3/TRBV12-4; CDR3nt: TGTGCCAGCAGTTTGGGAATGAGCACAGATACGCAGTATTTT; CDR3aa: CASSLGMSTDTQYF
d_gene: TRBD2; abundance: NA; j_gene: TRBJ2-5; v_gene: TRBV18; CDR3nt: TGTGCCAGCTCAAACAACGGGGGGCAAGAGACCCAGTACTTC; CDR3aa: CASSNNGGQETQYF
d_gene: NA; abundance: few; j_gene: TRBJ2-3; v_gene: TRBV9; CDR3nt: TGTGCCAGCACCCCAGAGGGGGGAGGCGGCACAGATACGCAGTATTTT; CDR3aa: CASTPEGGGGTDTQYF
d_gene: NA; abundance: few; j_gene: TRBJ2-5; v_gene: TRBV28; CDR3nt: TGTGCCAGCAGTGGTCTTGTAGGAGTAGGAGAGACCCAGTACTTC; CDR3aa: CASSGLVGVGETQYF
d_gene: TRBD2; abundance: many; j_gene: TRBJ2-1; v_gene: TRBV12-3/TRBV12-4; CDR3nt: TGTGCCAGCAGTCCCCTAGCGGGAGTCAATGAGCAGTTCTTC; CDR3aa: CASSPLAGVNEQFF
d_gene: NA; abundance: few; j_gene: TRBJ1-5; v_gene: TRBV7-2; CDR3nt: TGTGCCAGCAGCTTAGCGTTGGGCCAGCCCCAGCATTTT; CDR3aa: CASSLALGQPQHF
d_gene: TRBD1; abundance: NA; j_gene: TRBJ2-1; v_gene: TRBV29-1; CDR3nt: TGCAGCGTTGCAAAGGGTCGGACAGGGCAGGATGAGCAGTTCTTC; CDR3aa: CSVAKGRTGQDEQFF
d_gene: TRBD1; abundance: many; j_gene: TRBJ2-7; v_gene: TRBV27; CDR3nt: TGTGCCAGCAGTTGGTCAGGACAGGGCTACGAGCAGTACTTC; CDR3aa: CASSWSGQGYEQYF
d_gene: NA; abundance: NA; j_gene: TRBJ2-3; v_gene: TRBV12-3/TRBV12-4; CDR3nt: TGTGCCAGCAGTTCGCGCGCATCGGGGGCACACACAGATACGCAGTATTTT; CDR3aa: CASSSRASGAHTDTQYF
d_gene: NA; abundance: few; j_gene: TRBJ1-1; v_gene: TRBV12-3/TRBV12-4; CDR3nt: TGTGCCAGCAGTTTTGGGGGGCAGAACACTGAAGCTTTCTTT; CDR3aa: CASSFGGQNTEAFF